This T cell receptor beta chain was observed in a study of CD8+CD57+ T cells in acquired aplastic anemia. Study summary: In CD4+ cells, healthy donors produced an average of approximately 11 million reads.

V was shortened by 3 bases and J by 5 bases, with 10 bases between the two germline ends. There are 14 residues in the CDR3. Findings of the study overall: Both patients and controls carried the same twenty-nine CD8+ CDR3 sequences.

It was genomic DNA that served as the template for profiling TCR beta VDJ and CDR3. TCRdb re-analysed the reads in MiXCR, keeping a single row per CDR3 protein. Of 75,000 to 90,000 distinct CDR3 sequences detected, roughly half appear once; the ten largest clones hold approximately 62%. With regard to this clonotype: Its antigen is not known.

Sequenced input: sorted CD4+, CD8+, or CD8+CD57+ T cells (not recorded which) from PBMCs. The receptor's source is a human donor in good health, serving as a control. The V call is TRBV12-3 or TRBV12-4, the J call TRBJ1-4, with unresolved D. CDR3 nucleotides: TGTGCCAGCAGTTTGGGTCAGACAAATGAAAAACTGTTTTTT. Residues: CASSLGQTNEKLFF.